One sample yielded the 5 T cell receptor beta chains listed below, sequenced in a study of shared clonotypes between healthy human individuals. Libraries were prepared by immunoSEQ multiplex PCR; TCRdb keeps only in-frame clonotypes and omits some of them. The sample contains 2,500,000 or so clones, more than 80% of which appear only once. Source material: naive CD4+ T cells sorted from blood. Documented subset: CD45RA+ positively selected. Receptors originate from a man younger than 35 in good health.

V gene TRBV5-4 combines with J gene TRBJ2-1; D assignment may be TRBD1 or TRBD2 (5 bases each). CDR3 length equals 16 residues. The V gene lost 4 bases and the J gene lost 2 bases, with 16 bases spanning the gap. Germline V CDR1 and CDR2: SGHNT, YYREEE (reference sequence). CDR3 loop: CASSPGAPVTYNEQFF. CDR3 nucleotides: TGTGCCAGCAGCCCCGGGGCCCCCGTTACCTACAATGAGCAGTTCTTC.

This chain joins TRBV5-4 and TRBJ2-3, with D possibly matching TRBD2 (6 bases). Germline assignment: CDR1 SGHNT and CDR2 YYREEE (reference sequence). Trimming pared 4 bases from V and 1 base from J, leaving 13 bases between. The CDR3 is 15 amino acids. The CDR3, as DNA: TGTGCCAGCAGCCCCCGGGGCGGGGGCACAGATACGCAGTATTTT. As protein: CASSPRGGGTDTQYF.

The chain uses TRBV7-6 and TRBJ2-1; perhaps TRBD1 as D (6 bases). Germline V CDR1 and CDR2: SGHVS, FNYEAQ. The CDR3 has 14 residues. Trimming removed 4 bases at V and 7 bases at J, with 14 bases between. This chain's CDR3 is CASSSIVGQNEQFF. The CDR3 coding sequence is TGTGCCAGCAGCTCGATAGTCGGACAGAATGAGCAGTTCTTC.

This clone was counted a single time. J is TRBJ2-1 and V is TRBV18, with D perhaps TRBD1 or TRBD2 (6 bases each). The CDR3 spans 19 residues. The germline V and J ends were trimmed by 0 bases and 2 bases, with 20 bases remaining between them. Germline V gene data show CDR1 as KGHSH and CDR2 as LQKENI. The DNA for the CDR3 is TGTGCCAGCTCACCACCGATGGGGGGCACTATCGGACCCTACAATGAGCAGTTCTTC. Its protein is CASSPPMGGTIGPYNEQFF.

A few counts support this clone. The chain employs TRBV19 and TRBJ1-1; D gene ambiguous. This CDR3 is built from 12 residues. The germline CDR1 and CDR2 sequences are LNHDA and SQIVND (reference sequence). V lost 5 bases to trimming and J lost 11 bases, with 15 bases between them. The CDR3 protein is CASSLPRTLAFF. The CDR3 DNA follows: TGTGCCAGTAGTCTCCCGAGGACCTTGGCTTTCTTT.